The text below deals with one TCR beta chain. Its target antigen remains unknown. No quality values exist for individual bases; no much larger clone is one base distant. Patients with a history of autoimmune disease or receiving systemic immunosuppression were excluded from the trial. Peripheral blood for TCR sequencing was collected from all dose cohorts at baseline, on cycle 4 day 1, and on cycle 7 day 1. The samples were taken from a phase I, first-in-human, multicenter, open-label dose-escalation trial of ivuxolimab. The trial enrolled adults with locally advanced or metastatic head and neck squamous cell, hepatocellular, melanoma or renal cell carcinoma. Before TCR sequencing, CD4+ and CD8+ T cells were separately sorted from peripheral blood. The data were obtained in a study of OX40 agonist ivuxolimab in advanced cancers. Study-wide context: The costimulatory receptor OX40 (CD134) was targeted by ivuxolimab, a fully human IgG2 agonistic monoclonal antibody. Partial responses occurred in three dose-escalation patients: two with cutaneous melanoma and one with hepatocellular carcinoma. The paper describes the monotherapy dose-escalation part (N of about 55 patients) of the phase I trial of ivuxolimab. Intravenous ivuxolimab was administered to patients every 2 weeks at six dose levels: 0.01, 0.1, 0.3, 1.5, 3 and 10 mg/kg. Of the 50 to 55 patients in dose escalation, around 19 had hepatocellular carcinoma, around 15 had melanoma, 9 had renal cell carcinoma and 9 had head and neck cancer. The dose-escalation cohort was 82.7% male with a mean age of approximately 60 years, ranging from about 20 to 80. Prior anti-PD-1, anti-PD-L1 or anti-CTLA-4 therapy was permitted, and checkpoint inhibitors had been received by 40% to 50% of dose-escalation patients. The point of sequencing TCRbeta in the periphery was to test whether ivuxolimab changed TCR sequence diversity and drove clonal T-cell expansion. The full study reports these points: Clonal expansion of both CD4+ and CD8+ blood T cells was observed from baseline to week 6 at doses 0.1 to 3.0 mg/kg. The antigen specificity of the clonally expanded peripheral T cells was not determined. Low levels of normalized T-cell clonal expansion were also shown by some nonresponding patients. After ivuxolimab, CD8+ T cells had more expanded clones than CD4+ T cells on average. In partial responders in the 0.1-3.0 mg/kg groups, normalized peripheral clonal expansion was found to be among the lowest, especially among CD8+ T cells.

CDR1 and CDR2 are drawn from the germline V gene: KGHSH, LQKENI. The germline V and J ends show losses of 0 bases and 3 bases respectively, and no gene match explains 4 bases of the junction. Spanning cysteine to phenylalanine, the CDR3 consists of 16 amino acids. The retained sequence is limited to the CDR3, 48 bases, with the frame set at the first base. For sequencing of the TCRbeta CDR3 region, genomic DNA was extracted from the sorted cells. The immunoSEQ Assay was used to sequence the TCRbeta CDR3 regions. Not all clones reach the TCRdb copy of this immuneACCESS table, which keeps in-frame sequences only. Checked studies attribute under half of the gap to unresolved V genes and leave the rest unexplained. The sample table lists tens of thousands of clones, roughly nine tenths of them with a count of one. Together, the top ten hold 8.7% of the sample.

The sample consisted of CD4+ or CD8+ T cells sorted from blood, taken in a trial of the OX40 agonist ivuxolimab. This TCR was recovered from an adult with an advanced solid tumor such as melanoma, head and neck, liver or kidney cancer. This sequence uses TRBV18 and TRBJ2-2; 7 middle bases align to TRBD1. The DNA reads as follows: TGTGCCAGCTCACCACCCGGGCAGGGGGACACCGGGGAGCTGTTTTTT. Translated, it gives CASSPPGQGDTGELFF.